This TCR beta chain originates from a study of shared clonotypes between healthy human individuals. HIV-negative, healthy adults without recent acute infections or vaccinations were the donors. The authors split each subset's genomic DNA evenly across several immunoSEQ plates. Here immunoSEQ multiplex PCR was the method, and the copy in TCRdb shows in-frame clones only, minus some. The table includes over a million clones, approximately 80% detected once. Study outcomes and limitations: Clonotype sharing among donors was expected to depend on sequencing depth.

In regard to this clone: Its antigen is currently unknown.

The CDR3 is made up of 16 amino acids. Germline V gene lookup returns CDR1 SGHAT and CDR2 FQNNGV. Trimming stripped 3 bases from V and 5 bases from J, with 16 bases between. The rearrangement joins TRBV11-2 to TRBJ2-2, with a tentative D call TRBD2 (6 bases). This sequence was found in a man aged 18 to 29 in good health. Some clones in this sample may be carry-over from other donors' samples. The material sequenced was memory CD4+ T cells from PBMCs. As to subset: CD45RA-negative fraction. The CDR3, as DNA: TGTGCCAGCAGCTTTACCCCGGGAGTTACAACCGGGGAGCTGTTTTTT. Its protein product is CASSFTPGVTTGELFF.